This T cell receptor (beta chain) is from a study of cytomegalovirus exposure and HLA in healthy donors. TCRdb keeps only in-frame clones here, not all; method: immunoSEQ multiplex PCR. The data contain around 150,000 clones, roughly 86% of them singletons. Notes on the study in general: In vitro data verified a few CMV-associated chains as specific for CMV antigens.

Details on this clone: Its specificity is unknown.

The receptor's source is a woman in her late teens or twenties in good health and CMV-seropositive. Sequencing was carried out using PBMCs.

CDR3 sequence reads: CASSPTRRGEKNTIYF. CDR3 coding DNA: TGTGCCAGCTCCCCCACGAGGCGGGGGGAAAAAAACACCATATATTTT. The chain is built from TRBV18 and TRBJ1-3, with D perhaps matching TRBD1 (5 bases). Germline CDR1 is KGHSH and CDR2 is LQKENI. Trimming cost V 6 bases and J 6 bases, with 21 bases left between them. CDR3 length equals 16 residues.